This T cell receptor (beta chain) originates from a study of response to subunit inactivated influenza vaccine. Study results and caveats: Researchers suggested that each seasonal influenza vaccination recruits few new T cells.

TCRdb passed the RT-PCR reads through MiXCR, listing each CDR3 protein once. The repertoire holds 500,000 or so distinct CDR3 sequences, 16% seen once, with 3% in the top ten. The germline V gene has CDR1 DFQATT and CDR2 SNEGSKA (reference sequence). Trimming pared 3 bases from V and 2 bases from J, leaving 6 bases between. The CDR3 consists of 12 residues. This clonotype was picked up a small number of times. Its antigen is as yet unknown. This specimen consisted of CD4+ T cells sorted from PBMCs, obtained less than 30 months after vaccination. The clonotype was recovered from a man aged 45 to 70 who received an inactivated influenza vaccine. The gene calls are TRBV20-1 and TRBJ2-3; the D is unclear. CDR3 DNA sequence: TGCAGTGCTAGGACCCACACAGATACGCAGTATTTT. It encodes CSARTHTDTQYF.